The present TCR beta chain was sequenced within a study of graft-versus-host responses after intestinal transplantation. Study details: Transplants given to recipients were multivisceral, liver-intestinal, or isolated intestinal. Anti-thymocyte globulin induction, then tacrolimus and steroids for two to four years, went to all recipients. Regarding the study as a whole: Among circulating GvH clones, peak levels were associated with early post-transplant declines in HvG clones. Allograft graft-versus-host to host-versus-graft clonal ratios ran high in patients with graft-donor T cell macrochimerism.

This clone has a handful of counts. Antigen specificity is unknown. Using immunoSEQ multiplex PCR, the repertoire was profiled, and TCRdb retains in-frame clones only, with some absent. This sample has 45,000 to 50,000 clones, with about 93% found just once. CDR3 length: 16 residues. V lost 5 bases and J 1 base, leaving 15 bases between the germline ends. The germline CDR1 and CDR2 sequences are LGHNA and YNFKEQ. This chain joins TRBV4-2 and TRBJ2-1; D possibly uses TRBD1 or TRBD2 (5 bases each). The receptor's source is a human patient who received an intestinal transplant, so some T cells may come from the graft donor. The sample was PBMCs, taken roughly 760 days after a first intestinal transplant, on the day of a second. The CDR3 protein is CASSGGYSGSYNEQFF. The CDR3 region has the DNA TGTGCCAGCAGCGGAGGCTATTCAGGGTCCTACAATGAGCAGTTCTTC.